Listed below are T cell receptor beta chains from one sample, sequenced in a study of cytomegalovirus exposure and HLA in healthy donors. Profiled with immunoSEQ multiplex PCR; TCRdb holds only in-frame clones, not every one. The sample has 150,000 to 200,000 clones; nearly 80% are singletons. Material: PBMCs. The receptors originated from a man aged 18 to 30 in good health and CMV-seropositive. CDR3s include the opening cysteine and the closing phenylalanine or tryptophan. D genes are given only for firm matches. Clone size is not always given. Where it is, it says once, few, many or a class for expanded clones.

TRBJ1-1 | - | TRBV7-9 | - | CASSNRVGTEAFF | TGTGCCAGCAGCAACAGGGTGGGCACTGAAGCTTTCTTT
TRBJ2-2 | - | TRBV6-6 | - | CASSYGGTGELFF | TGTGCCAGCAGTTACGGCGGGACCGGGGAGCTGTTTTTT
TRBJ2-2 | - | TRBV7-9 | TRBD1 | CASSLWTGAAGELFF | TGTGCCAGCAGCTTATGGACAGGGGCCGCCGGGGAGCTGTTTTTT
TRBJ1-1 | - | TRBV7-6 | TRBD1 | CASSSGQEMNTEAFF | TGTGCCAGCAGCTCCGGACAGGAGATGAACACTGAAGCTTTCTTT
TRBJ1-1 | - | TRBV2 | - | CASSVGGVNTEAFF | TGTGCCAGCAGTGTAGGCGGCGTGAACACTGAAGCTTTCTTT
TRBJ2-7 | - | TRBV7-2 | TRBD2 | CASSSGLAEPLFYEQYF | TGTGCCAGCAGCTCCGGACTAGCGGAACCTCTTTTCTACGAGCAGTACTTC
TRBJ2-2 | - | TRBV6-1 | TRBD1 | CASSDHGTGVRELFF | TGTGCCAGCAGTGATCACGGGACAGGGGTCCGGGAGCTGTTTTTT
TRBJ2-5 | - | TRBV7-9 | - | CASSLLSTEQETQYF | TGTGCCAGCAGCTTATTGTCGACAGAACAAGAGACCCAGTACTTC
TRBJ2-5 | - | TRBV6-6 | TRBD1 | CASSYLGTGGETQYF | TGTGCCAGCAGTTATCTTGGGACAGGAGGGGAGACCCAGTACTTC
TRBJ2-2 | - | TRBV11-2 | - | CASSGISRQNTGELFF | TGTGCCAGCAGTGGTATTTCCAGGCAAAACACCGGGGAGCTGTTTTTT
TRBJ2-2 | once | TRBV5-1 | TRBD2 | CASSLEAGGGRTGELFF | TGCGCCAGCAGCTTGGAAGCGGGAGGGGGACGTACCGGGGAGCTGTTTTTT
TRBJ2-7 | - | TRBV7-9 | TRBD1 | CASSPGTGIYEQYF | TGTGCCAGCAGCCCCGGGACAGGGATCTACGAGCAGTACTTC
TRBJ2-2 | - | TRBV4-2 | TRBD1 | CASSPRDRANTGELFF | TGTGCCAGCAGCCCCCGGGACAGGGCGAACACCGGGGAGCTGTTTTTT